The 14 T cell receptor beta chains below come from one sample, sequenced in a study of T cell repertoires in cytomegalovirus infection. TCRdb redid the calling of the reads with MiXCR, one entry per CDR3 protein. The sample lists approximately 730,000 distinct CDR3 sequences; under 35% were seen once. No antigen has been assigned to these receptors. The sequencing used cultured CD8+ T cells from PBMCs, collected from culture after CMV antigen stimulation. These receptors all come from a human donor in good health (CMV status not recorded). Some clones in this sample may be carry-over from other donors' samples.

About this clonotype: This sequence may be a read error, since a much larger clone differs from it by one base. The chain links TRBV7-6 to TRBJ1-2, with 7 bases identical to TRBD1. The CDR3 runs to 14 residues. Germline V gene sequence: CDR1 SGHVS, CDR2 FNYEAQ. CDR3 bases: TGTGCCAGCAGGGAACCTACAGGGGCCTATGTCTACACCTTC. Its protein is CASREPTGAYVYTF.

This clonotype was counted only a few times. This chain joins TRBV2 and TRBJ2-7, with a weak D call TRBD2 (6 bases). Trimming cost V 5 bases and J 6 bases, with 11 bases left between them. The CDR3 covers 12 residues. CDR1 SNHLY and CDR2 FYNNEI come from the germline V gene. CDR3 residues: CASSREFLEQYF. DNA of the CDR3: TGTGCCAGCAGTCGGGAGTTTCTCGAGCAGTACTTC.

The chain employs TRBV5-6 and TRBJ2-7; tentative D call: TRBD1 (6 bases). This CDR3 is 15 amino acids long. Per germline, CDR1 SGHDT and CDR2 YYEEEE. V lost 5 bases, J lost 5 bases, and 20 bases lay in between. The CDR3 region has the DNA TGTGCCAGCAGACTTACCGGGACAAGCTTCCACGAGCAGTACGTC. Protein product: CASRLTGTSFHEQYV.

The CDR3 nucleotides are TGTGCCAGCAGTTACTATCAGGGGGATCTAGCGAACACCGGGGAGCTGTTTTTT. Protein: CASSYYQGDLANTGELFF. V is TRBV6-5 and J is TRBJ2-2; TRBD1 agrees at 7 bases. The CDR3 totals 18 residues. J lost 0 bases, V lost 1 base, and 8 bases had no gene match. CDR1 MNHEY and CDR2 SVGAGI come from the germline V gene.

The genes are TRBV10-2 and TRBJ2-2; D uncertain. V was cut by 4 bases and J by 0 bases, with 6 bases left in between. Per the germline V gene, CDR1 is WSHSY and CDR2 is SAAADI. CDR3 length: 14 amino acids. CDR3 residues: CASSAKANTGELFF. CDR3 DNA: TGCGCCAGCAGTGCGAAGGCGAACACCGGGGAGCTGTTTTTT.

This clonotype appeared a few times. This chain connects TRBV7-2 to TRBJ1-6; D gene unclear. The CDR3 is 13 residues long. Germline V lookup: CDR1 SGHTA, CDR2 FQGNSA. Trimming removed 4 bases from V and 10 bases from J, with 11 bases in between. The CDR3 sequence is CASSSEAYSPLHF. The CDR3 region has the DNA TGTGCCAGCAGCTCCGAAGCCTACTCACCCCTCCACTTT.

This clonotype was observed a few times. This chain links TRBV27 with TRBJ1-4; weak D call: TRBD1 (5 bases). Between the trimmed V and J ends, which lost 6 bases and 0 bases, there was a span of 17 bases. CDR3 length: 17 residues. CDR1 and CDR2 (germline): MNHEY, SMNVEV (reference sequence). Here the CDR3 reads CASRWDGSFATNEKLFF. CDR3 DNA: TGTGCCAGCAGATGGGACGGTTCCTTTGCAACTAATGAAAAACTGTTTTTT.

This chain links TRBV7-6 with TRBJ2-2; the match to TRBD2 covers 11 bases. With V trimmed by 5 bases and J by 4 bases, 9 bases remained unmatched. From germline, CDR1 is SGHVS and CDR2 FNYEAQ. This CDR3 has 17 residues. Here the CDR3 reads CASSRDVAGGGTGELFF. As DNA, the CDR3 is TGTGCCAGCAGCCGGGATGTAGCGGGGGGGGGCACCGGGGAGCTGTTTTTT. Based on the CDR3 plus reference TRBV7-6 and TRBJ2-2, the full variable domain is GAGVSQSPRYKVTKRGQDVALRCDPISGHVSLYWYRQALGQGPEFLTYFNYEAQQDKSGLPNDRFSAERPEGSISTLTIQRTEQRDSAMYRCASSRDVAGGGTGELFFGEGSRLTVL.

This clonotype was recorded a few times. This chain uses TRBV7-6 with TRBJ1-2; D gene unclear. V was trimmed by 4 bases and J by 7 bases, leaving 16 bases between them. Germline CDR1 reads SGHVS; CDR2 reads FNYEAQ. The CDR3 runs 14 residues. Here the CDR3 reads CASSSTGPLGGYTF. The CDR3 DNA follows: TGTGCCAGCAGCTCGACCGGGCCCCTCGGTGGCTACACCTTC.

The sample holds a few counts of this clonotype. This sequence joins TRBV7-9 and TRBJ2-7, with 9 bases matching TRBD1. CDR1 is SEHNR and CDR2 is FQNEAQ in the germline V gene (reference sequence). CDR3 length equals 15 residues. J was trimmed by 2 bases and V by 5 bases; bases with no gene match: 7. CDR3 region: CASSTDRGYTYEQYF. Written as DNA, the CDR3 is TGTGCCAGCAGCACGGACAGGGGCTATACCTACGAGCAGTACTTC.

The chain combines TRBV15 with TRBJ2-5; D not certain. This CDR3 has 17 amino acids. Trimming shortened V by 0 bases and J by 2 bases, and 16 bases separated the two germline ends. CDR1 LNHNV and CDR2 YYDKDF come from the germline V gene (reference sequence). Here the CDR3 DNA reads TGTGCCACCAGCAGAGATCCCGCGGACCATCAACAAGAGACCCAGTACTTC. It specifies CATSRDPADHQQETQYF.

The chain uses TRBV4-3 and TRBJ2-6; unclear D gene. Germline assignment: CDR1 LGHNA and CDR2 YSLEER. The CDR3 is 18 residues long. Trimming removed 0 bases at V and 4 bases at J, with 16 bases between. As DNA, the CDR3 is TGCGCCAGCAGCCAAGATCGGCTAAATGTGGCCGGGGCCAACGTCCTGACTTTC. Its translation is CASSQDRLNVAGANVLTF.

As DNA, the CDR3 is TGTGCCAGCAGCTTTTTTTCCGGGACAGCTAATGAAAAACTGTTTTTT. Translation gives CASSFFSGTANEKLFF. This chain connects TRBV7-9 to TRBJ1-4, with 7 bases fitting TRBD1. V gave up 3 bases and J gave up 3 bases; unmatched junction bases: 7. CDR3 length equals 16 residues. CDR1 and CDR2 from the germline V gene are SEHNR and FQNEAQ (reference sequence).

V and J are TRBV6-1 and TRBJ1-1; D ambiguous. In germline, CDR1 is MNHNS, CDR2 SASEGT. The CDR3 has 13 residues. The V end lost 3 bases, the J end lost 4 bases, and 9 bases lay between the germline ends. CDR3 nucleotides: TGTGCCAGCAGTGATCCGGGGATCACTGAAGCTTTCTTT. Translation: CASSDPGITEAFF.